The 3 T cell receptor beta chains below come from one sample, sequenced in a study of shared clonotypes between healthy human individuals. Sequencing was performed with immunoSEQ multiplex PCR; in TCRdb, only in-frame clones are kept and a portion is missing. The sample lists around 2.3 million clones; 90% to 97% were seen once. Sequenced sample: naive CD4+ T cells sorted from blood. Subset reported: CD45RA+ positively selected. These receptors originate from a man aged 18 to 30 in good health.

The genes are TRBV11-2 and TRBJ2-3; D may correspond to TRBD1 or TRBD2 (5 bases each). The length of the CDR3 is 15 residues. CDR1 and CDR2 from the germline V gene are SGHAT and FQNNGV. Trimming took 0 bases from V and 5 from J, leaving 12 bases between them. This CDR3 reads CASSLDGTTGDTQYF. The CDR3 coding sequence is TGTGCCAGCAGCTTAGATGGGACCACCGGAGATACGCAGTATTTT.

CDR3 DNA: TGTGCCAGCAGCTTAAGTAGACAGGTCGGCGCTTTCTTT. This sequence encodes CASSLSRQVGAFF. The V call is TRBV7-2, the J call TRBJ1-1; tentative D call: TRBD1 (6 bases). Trimming removed 2 bases from V and 11 bases from J, with 15 bases in between. The CDR3 contains 13 residues. Looked up from germline, CDR1 is SGHTA and CDR2 is FQGNSA.

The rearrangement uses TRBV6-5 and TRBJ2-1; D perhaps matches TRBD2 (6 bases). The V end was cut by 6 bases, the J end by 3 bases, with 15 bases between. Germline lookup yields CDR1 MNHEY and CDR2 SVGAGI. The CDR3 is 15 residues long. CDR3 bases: TGTGCCAGCAGGACACCGGGACTGAGCTACAATGAGCAGTTCTTC. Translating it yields CASRTPGLSYNEQFF.